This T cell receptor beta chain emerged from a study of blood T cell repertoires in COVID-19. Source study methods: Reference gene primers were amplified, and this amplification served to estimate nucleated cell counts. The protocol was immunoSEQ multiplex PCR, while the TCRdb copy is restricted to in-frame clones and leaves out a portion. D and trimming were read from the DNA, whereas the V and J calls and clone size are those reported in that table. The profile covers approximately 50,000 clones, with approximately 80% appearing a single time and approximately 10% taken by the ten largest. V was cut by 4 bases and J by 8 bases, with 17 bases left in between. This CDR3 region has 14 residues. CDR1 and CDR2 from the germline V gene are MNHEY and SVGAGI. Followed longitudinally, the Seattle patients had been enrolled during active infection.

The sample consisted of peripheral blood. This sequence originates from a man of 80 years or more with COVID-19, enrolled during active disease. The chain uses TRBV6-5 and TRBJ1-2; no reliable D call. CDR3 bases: TGTGCCAGCAGTTCCTATTCGAGTTCTTCAGGCTACACCTTC. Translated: CASSSYSSSSGYTF.